The T cell receptor (beta chain) under discussion was sequenced for a study of beta chain features in type 1 diabetes. Study in general: The samples had 85 million to 140 million sorted cells examined in all.

General observations from the study: Shorter TCRB CDR3s, moderately but significantly so, were found in Type 1 diabetes patients in all four CD4+ subsets. For patients, the naive, central memory and Treg TCRB repertoires appeared more alike than for healthy donors.

Expressed TCRB transcripts were sequenced because the isolated RNA had all been reverse transcribed beforehand. Here immunoSEQ multiplex PCR was the method, and the copy in TCRdb shows in-frame clones only, minus some. The top ten clones hold approximately 0.99% of a sample with some 270,000 clones, about 8.5% of them seen once. Purity of each sorted population was above 98%. The CDR3 consists of 15 residues. J was trimmed by 3 bases and V by 2 bases; bases with no gene match: 7. In germline, CDR1 is SGHTA, CDR2 FQGNSA. This clone was counted a few times. Its specificity is not known. The source material was central memory CD4+ T cells from blood. This chain joins TRBV7-2 and TRBJ2-7; 7 bases map to TRBD1. This TCR derives from a woman under 30 in good health. The CDR3: CASSLRPGGYYEQYV. In DNA form, the CDR3 reads TGTGCCAGCAGCTTACGTCCAGGGGGATACTACGAGCAGTACGTC.